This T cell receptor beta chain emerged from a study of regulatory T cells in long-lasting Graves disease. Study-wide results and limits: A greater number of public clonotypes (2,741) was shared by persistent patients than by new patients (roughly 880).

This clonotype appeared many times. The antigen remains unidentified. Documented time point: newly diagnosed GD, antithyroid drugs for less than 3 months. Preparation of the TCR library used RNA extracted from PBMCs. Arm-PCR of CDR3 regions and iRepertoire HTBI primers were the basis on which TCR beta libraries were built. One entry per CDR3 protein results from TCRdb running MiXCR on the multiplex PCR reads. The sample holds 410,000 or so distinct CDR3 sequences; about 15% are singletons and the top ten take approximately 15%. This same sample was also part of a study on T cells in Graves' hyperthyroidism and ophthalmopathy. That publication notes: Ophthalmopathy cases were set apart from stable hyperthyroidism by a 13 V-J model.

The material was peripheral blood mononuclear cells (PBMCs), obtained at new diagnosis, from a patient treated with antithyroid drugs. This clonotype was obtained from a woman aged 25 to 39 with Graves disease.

The CDR3 sequence is CASSSTQRETDEQFF. Written as DNA, the CDR3 is TGTGCCAGCAGCTCAACCCAGCGGGAGACTGATGAGCAGTTCTTC. The chain uses TRBV5-6 and TRBJ2-1; 8 nucleotides match TRBD2. With 3 bases clipped from V and 8 bases from J, the junction kept 10 bases outside the gene matches. This CDR3 is 15 amino acids long. Germline V gene sequence: CDR1 SGHDT, CDR2 YYEEEE. The entire variable domain, with the rest obtained from reference TRBV5-6 and TRBJ2-1, is as follows: DAGVTQSPTHLIKTRGQQVTLRCSPKSGHDTVSWYQQALGQGPQFIFQYYEEEERQRGNFPDRFSGHQFPNYSSELNVNALLLGDSALYLCASSSTQRETDEQFFGPGTRLTVL.